These 13 T cell receptor beta chains were all obtained from the same sample, sequenced in a study of T cells in Graves' hyperthyroidism and ophthalmopathy. The CDR3 regions of TCR beta were amplified from RNA transcripts. The TCR CDR3 was amplified in a first-round RT-PCR using the HTBI primer set. TCRdb used MiXCR to reprocess the multiplex PCR reads, holding one entry per CDR3 protein. The sample yields fewer than 300,000 distinct CDR3 sequences, roughly 15% seen once. Sequencing input: blood. The receptors stem from a woman aged 50 to 60 with Graves' hyperthyroidism that later progressed to Graves' ophthalmopathy.

This clonotype was recorded at least ten times. V usage is TRBV6-5 and J usage is TRBJ1-2; 7 bases align to TRBD1. The germline gives CDR1 MNHEY, CDR2 SVGAGI. Trimming at V came to 2 bases and at J to 7 bases, leaving 4 bases not matched to a gene. This CDR3 comprises 13 residues. DNA of the CDR3: TGTGCCAGCAGTTACCGAGACAGGGCTGGCTACACCTTC. Amino acid sequence: CASSYRDRAGYTF.

This clonotype was seen many times. This sequence joins TRBV12-3 or TRBV12-4 and TRBJ2-5; 14 nucleotides agree with TRBD2. CDR3 length: 16 residues. Trimming removed 7 bases from V and 5 bases from J; junction bases left unmatched: 9. The DNA for the CDR3 is TGTGCCAGCACCTGGACTAGCGGGAGGATGGGTGAGACCCAGTACTTC. Protein sequence: CASTWTSGRMGETQYF.

Ten or more counts support this clonotype. V is TRBV20-1 and J is TRBJ2-7; D perhaps matches TRBD1 (8 bases). V lost 1 base and J 2 bases, leaving 12 bases between the germline ends. The CDR3 runs to 14 residues. Germline CDR1 reads DFQATT; CDR2 reads SNEGSKA (reference sequence). The CDR3 sequence: CSARGTGGAYEQYF. DNA of the CDR3: TGCAGTGCTAGAGGTACAGGGGGGGCCTACGAGCAGTACTTC.

This clonotype was observed a handful of times. V gene TRBV6-1 combines with J gene TRBJ1-4; 7 bases are a match to TRBD1. The germline CDR1 and CDR2 sequences are MNHNS and SASEGT. After removal of 10 bases from V and 4 bases from J, the junction contained 6 bases not matched to a gene. The CDR3 length is 13 residues. DNA for the CDR3: TGTGCCATCCCGGGACAGAATAATGAAAAACTGTTTTTT. Translated: CAIPGQNNEKLFF.

This rearrangement joins TRBV20-1 to TRBJ2-5; 13 nucleotides match TRBD2. Germline lookup yields CDR1 DFQATT and CDR2 SNEGSKA (reference sequence). The CDR3 extends over 22 amino acids. J gave up 2 bases and V 0 bases, and 21 bases lay outside the gene matches. CDR3 protein: CSARDTYPGLAGQTKKQETQYF. As DNA, the CDR3 is TGCAGTGCTAGAGACACCTACCCGGGACTAGCGGGACAAACGAAAAAACAAGAGACCCAGTACTTC.

The V and J genes are TRBV9 and TRBJ2-1; weak D call: TRBD1 (5 bases). The CDR3 sequence is 15 residues long. Germline CDR1 is SGDLS and CDR2 is YYNGEE. Between the trimmed V and J ends, which lost 0 bases and 2 bases, there was a span of 9 bases. The CDR3 region is CASSVEQAPYNEQFF. The CDR3 DNA sequence: TGTGCCAGCAGCGTAGAACAGGCGCCCTACAATGAGCAGTTCTTC.

On this clonotype: Just one base apart from a much larger clone, this may be a read error. The V gene is TRBV7-8, the J gene TRBJ2-7; D ambiguous. This CDR3 spans 13 amino acids. Germline values: CDR1 SGHVS, CDR2 FQNEAQ. The CDR3 spells CASSENPSYKQYF. The DNA for the CDR3 is TGTGCCAGCAGTGAGAACCCATCCTACAAGCAGTACTTC.

This clonotype was recorded at least ten times. The genes are TRBV18 and TRBJ2-2; TRBD1 matches at 7 bases. Per the germline V gene, CDR1 is KGHSH and CDR2 is LQKENI. This CDR3 is 14 amino acids long. The V segment lost 2 bases and the J segment 3 bases; nucleotides outside the gene matches: 0. For the CDR3, the DNA is TGTGCCAGCTCACCAACAGGGGACACCGGGGAGCTGTTTTTT. Its translation: CASSPTGDTGELFF.

This clonotype was seen repeatedly, ten times or more. This rearrangement joins TRBV2 to TRBJ2-5, with 9 bases identical to TRBD2. Germline assignment: CDR1 SNHLY and CDR2 FYNNEI. This CDR3 is 16 amino acids long. V trimming: 7 bases; J trimming: 4 bases; junction bases outside the gene matches: 13. Here the CDR3 DNA reads TGTGCCAGCAATTCCTTTGGGGCGGGAGGGTTAGAGACCCAGTACTTC. This sequence encodes CASNSFGAGGLETQYF.

A few counts support this clonotype. The V gene is TRBV20-1, the J gene TRBJ1-2, with a tentative D call TRBD1 (6 bases). Germline V gene data show CDR1 as DFQATT and CDR2 as SNEGSKA (reference sequence). The V gene lost 5 bases and the J gene lost 2 bases, with 12 bases spanning the gap. This CDR3 is 13 amino acids long. The CDR3 nucleotides read TGCAGTGCTGCCTCAGGGACAAACTATGGCTACACCTTC. This encodes CSAASGTNYGYTF.

This clonotype came up many times. CDR3 nucleotides: TGTGCCAGCAGTTACTCGACTAGCGGGAGCTACGAGCAGTACTTC. Its protein product is CASSYSTSGSYEQYF. This rearrangement joins TRBV6-5 to TRBJ2-7, with 12 bases lining up with TRBD2. CDR1 is MNHEY and CDR2 is SVGAGI in the germline V gene. Losses at the gene ends were 0 bases for V and 3 bases for J; bases not matched to a gene: 0. The CDR3 covers 15 residues.

The gene calls are TRBV7-9 and TRBJ2-6; D unclear. This CDR3 has 12 residues. V lost 9 bases and J lost 0, with 3 bases in between. Germline CDR1 and CDR2: SEHNR and FQNEAQ (reference sequence). In nucleotides, the CDR3 is TGTGCCAGGGACTCTGGGGCCAACGTCCTGACTTTC. This encodes CARDSGANVLTF.

This clonotype has a count of ten or more. The chain joins TRBV6-6 to TRBJ1-2, with 10 bases aligning to TRBD1. The CDR3 totals 16 residues. Germline CDR1 is MNHNY and CDR2 is SVGAGI (reference sequence). Trimming removed 0 bases from V and 2 bases from J; junction bases left unmatched: 3. The CDR3, as DNA: TGTGCCAGCAGTTACTCCGGGACAGGGGAGAACTATGGCTACACCTTC. Its protein is CASSYSGTGENYGYTF.